A selection of T cell receptor beta chains follows, all from one sample in a study of T cell changes during pregnancy in multiple sclerosis. Data came from immunoSEQ multiplex PCR; TCRdb stores just in-frame clones and leaves some out. This sample has approximately 80,000 clones, with over 85% found just once. Material: peripheral blood, obtained in the second trimester of pregnancy. All receptors come from a female donor in good health, enrolled as a control in a pregnancy study. Both conserved end residues are part of each CDR3. The order of the fields is CDR3 DNA, CDR3 protein, D gene, clone size, CDR3 length, J gene, V gene. The D gene is left open where the match is weak. Clone size is shown for a subset of rows, as once, few, many or a class of expanded clone.

TGTGCCAGTAGGTACGGGACAGAACTCAGGTCTACCGGGGAGCTGTTTTTT,CASRYGTELRSTGELFF,TRBD1,.,17,TRBJ2-2,TRBV19
TGCGCCAGCAGCTTACAGAATTCCTACGAGCAGTACTTC,CASSLQNSYEQYF,.,.,13,TRBJ2-7,TRBV5-1
TGTGCCAGCAGCCGAGCGGGAGGTCGCTCCTACAATGAGCAGTTCTTC,CASSRAGGRSYNEQFF,TRBD2,.,16,TRBJ2-1,TRBV7-2
TGTGCCAGCAGCCTCTCAACGGGACAGGGTGAAAAACTGTTTTTT,CASSLSTGQGEKLFF,TRBD1,.,15,TRBJ1-4,TRBV9
TGTGCCAGCAGTTACTTGGCGGGTACCGGAAACACCATATATTTT,CASSYLAGTGNTIYF,.,once,15,TRBJ1-3,TRBV6-6
TGCGCCAGCAGCTTGGAACTCACCGGGGAGCTGTTTTTT,CASSLELTGELFF,.,.,13,TRBJ2-2,TRBV5-1
TGCGCCAGCAGCTTGCTGCCAGGGGAGAATGAGCAGTTCTTC,CASSLLPGENEQFF,.,.,14,TRBJ2-1,TRBV5-1
TGTGCCAGCAGGGTCAGGGCTACAGATACGCAGTATTTT,CASRVRATDTQYF,.,.,13,TRBJ2-3,TRBV2
TGTGCCAGTAGTGGCGGCAGGGGCCCCTACGAGCAGTACTTC,CASSGGRGPYEQYF,.,.,14,TRBJ2-7,TRBV19
TGTGCCAGCAGTGACTCTTTTCGGGGGGTATTGGACACTGAAGCTTTCTTT,CASSDSFRGVLDTEAFF,.,.,17,TRBJ1-1,TRBV6-4
TGTGCCAGCAGCGCGGGACGGGACTCTCTCTACGAGCAGTACTTC,CASSAGRDSLYEQYF,.,.,15,TRBJ2-7,TRBV5-4
TGTGCCAGCAGTTGGGGGACTAGCGGGAGGGCCGTAGATACGCAGTATTTT,CASSWGTSGRAVDTQYF,TRBD2,.,17,TRBJ2-3,TRBV2
TGTGCCAGCAGTTCCGGGACTAAGAACACCGGGGAGCTGTTTTTT,CASSSGTKNTGELFF,TRBD2,once,15,TRBJ2-2,TRBV25-1
TGTGCCAGCAGGACCCCGGGGACTAGCGGGAGGGAAACCTACGAGCAGTACTTC,CASRTPGTSGRETYEQYF,TRBD2,.,18,TRBJ2-7,TRBV28
TGTGCCACCAGCAGAGATGGGACAGCCTATGGCTACACCTTC,CATSRDGTAYGYTF,TRBD1,.,14,TRBJ1-2,TRBV15
TGTGCCAGCAGCCGACGACGGTCTAGCTCCTACGAGCAGTACTTC,CASSRRRSSSYEQYF,.,.,15,TRBJ2-7,TRBV7-2
TGTGCCTGGAGGGCCGGGGTGGACACCGGGGAGCTGTTTTTT,CAWRAGVDTGELFF,.,few,14,TRBJ2-2,TRBV30
TGTGCCAGCAGCTTAGGAGGGCTAGGCGATGGCTACACCTTC,CASSLGGLGDGYTF,.,.,14,TRBJ1-2,TRBV7-6
TGTGCCAGCAAGCTAGCGATGGGAGAGCAGTTCTTC,CASKLAMGEQFF,.,.,12,TRBJ2-1,TRBV6-6
TGTGCCAGCAGCCCAGCGACCCAGGGGGCTATGAGATACAATGAGCAGTTCTTC,CASSPATQGAMRYNEQFF,TRBD1,.,18,TRBJ2-1,TRBV7-9
TGTGCCAGCTCACCAGGGACAGGACTCCTGTTGGGCGAGCAGTACTTC,CASSPGTGLLLGEQYF,TRBD1,few,16,TRBJ2-7,TRBV18
TGTGCCAGCTCACCTTCGGAGGGGGGGATATACGAGCAGTACTTC,CASSPSEGGIYEQYF,.,.,15,TRBJ2-7,TRBV18
TGTGCCAGCAGTTTATCCCTCCTCAATGAGCAGTTCTTC,CASSLSLLNEQFF,.,.,13,TRBJ2-1,TRBV27
TGTGCCAGCATCGGTCCCGGGTCGGTTAATGAGCAGTTCTTC,CASIGPGSVNEQFF,.,.,14,TRBJ2-1,TRBV5-8
TGTGCCAGCAGCTTTAATTTAGCGGGAAAAGAGACCCAGTACTTC,CASSFNLAGKETQYF,TRBD2,.,15,TRBJ2-5,TRBV7-2
TGTGCCAGCAGTTGGCAGGGGGGAAGAAACGGGGAGCTGTTTTTT,CASSWQGGRNGELFF,.,.,15,TRBJ2-2,TRBV28
TGTGCCAGCAGCAGGGGAGATGAGCAGTTCTTC,CASSRGDEQFF,.,.,11,TRBJ2-1,TRBV6-5
TGTGCCAGCAGCCCCCGAAGTCGGACGGAGGAGGCTTTCTTT,CASSPRSRTEEAFF,.,.,14,TRBJ1-1,TRBV7-2
TGTGCCAGCAGCCCGCGGGAGAACCAAGAGACCCAGTACTTC,CASSPRENQETQYF,TRBD2,.,14,TRBJ2-5,TRBV7-9
TGCGCCAGCAGCCCCGGGGACAGGGTCGCCGGGGAGCTGTTTTTT,CASSPGDRVAGELFF,TRBD1,.,15,TRBJ2-2,TRBV5-1
TGTGCCAGCAGCCCCCCCCTCCCGGGACAGGGCCTTCAAGAGACCCAGTACTTC,CASSPPLPGQGLQETQYF,TRBD1,.,18,TRBJ2-5,TRBV7-9
TGCGCCAGCAGCGGACTGCCGGGCCATGAGCAGTTCTTC,CASSGLPGHEQFF,.,.,13,TRBJ2-1,TRBV5-1
TGTGCCAGCAGTTTAAAGGGGGCTGACTACGAGCAGTACTTC,CASSLKGADYEQYF,TRBD1,.,14,TRBJ2-7,TRBV27
TGTGCCAGCAGTTTGTGGCGGGAGGGGGACACCGGGGAGCTGTTTTTT,CASSLWREGDTGELFF,TRBD2,.,16,TRBJ2-2,TRBV28
TGTGCCAGCAGCTTGGTTTTCGGGACACAGAACACCGGGGAGCTGTTTTTT,CASSLVFGTQNTGELFF,.,.,17,TRBJ2-2,TRBV5-5
TGTGCCAGCAGTGCCGGACAGGGTTACACTGAAGCTTTCTTT,CASSAGQGYTEAFF,TRBD1,.,14,TRBJ1-1,TRBV2
TGCGCCAGCAGCTTGGGGCAGGGGTTTCACGAGCAGTACTTC,CASSLGQGFHEQYF,.,once,14,TRBJ2-7,TRBV5-1
TGCGCCAGCAGCACCGGGACAACGAACACCGGGGAGCTGTTTTTT,CASSTGTTNTGELFF,.,.,15,TRBJ2-2,TRBV5-1
TGCGCCAGCAGCCAAACCGGGACAGGTAACACAGATACGCAGTATTTT,CASSQTGTGNTDTQYF,TRBD1,.,16,TRBJ2-3,TRBV4-1
TGTGCCTGGAGTCCCTTGCCCCAGCATTTT,CAWSPLPQHF,.,.,10,TRBJ1-5,TRBV30
TGCAGCGTTGTATGGGGCTGGGAGACCCAGTACTTC,CSVVWGWETQYF,.,once,12,TRBJ2-5,TRBV29-1
TGTGCCAGCAGTGGGACTAGCGGGAGTGATGAGCAGTTCTTC,CASSGTSGSDEQFF,TRBD2,.,14,TRBJ2-1,TRBV6-1
TGTGCCAGCAGCTTAGGGTTAAAAGGGACTGCCGACGAGCAGTACTTC,CASSLGLKGTADEQYF,.,.,16,TRBJ2-7,TRBV11-3
TGTGCCAGCAGCGTAGGCGGGTCCAGCTCCTACAATGAGCAGTTCTTC,CASSVGGSSSYNEQFF,.,.,16,TRBJ2-1,TRBV9
TGCGCCAGCAGCGTCGGGGGAGATACGCAGTATTTT,CASSVGGDTQYF,.,.,12,TRBJ2-3,TRBV5-1
TGTGCCTCGGGGAAGGCGGGCAATCAGCCCCAGCATTTT,CASGKAGNQPQHF,.,once,13,TRBJ1-5,TRBV5-6
TGTGCCAGCAGTGAAATGGTCTACAGAACCGGGGAGCTGTTTTTT,CASSEMVYRTGELFF,.,few,15,TRBJ2-2,TRBV2
TGTGCCAGCGGACAGGGGTACGGCTACACCTTC,CASGQGYGYTF,TRBD1,.,11,TRBJ1-2,TRBV27
TGTGCCTGGAGTGGGGACACTGGCAATCAGCCCCAGCATTTT,CAWSGDTGNQPQHF,.,.,14,TRBJ1-5,TRBV30
TGTGCCAGCAGCTATCCCGTCGGGAATGAGCAGTTCTTC,CASSYPVGNEQFF,.,.,13,TRBJ2-1,TRBV5-6
TGTGCCAGCAGTTTGGCGGGAGGCTATGGTGAGCAGTTCTTC,CASSLAGGYGEQFF,TRBD2,.,14,TRBJ2-1,TRBV27
TGTGCCATCAGTGGGTCCGACACTCCCTACAATGAGCAGTTCTTC,CAISGSDTPYNEQFF,.,.,15,TRBJ2-1,TRBV10-3
TGTGCCAGCAGCTTAGTGGGGAGACAGGTTGAAGCTTTCTTT,CASSLVGRQVEAFF,.,.,14,TRBJ1-1,TRBV7-8
TGTGCCAGCAGCTCGGGACTAGCGCATAGCACAGATACGCAGTATTTT,CASSSGLAHSTDTQYF,TRBD2,.,16,TRBJ2-3,TRBV7-6
TGTGCCAGCAGTGGACTCGACAGGGACGGTCAGCCCCAGCATTTT,CASSGLDRDGQPQHF,TRBD1,.,15,TRBJ1-5,TRBV2
TGTGCCAGTAGTATCGAACGCACAGGGGGAGGAGAGAACACTGAAGCTTTCTTT,CASSIERTGGGENTEAFF,TRBD1,.,18,TRBJ1-1,TRBV19
TGTGCCAGTAGCTCGAAAGGGCTAGCGGGAGGTTCCTACGAGCAGTACTTC,CASSSKGLAGGSYEQYF,TRBD2,.,17,TRBJ2-7,TRBV19
TGCGCCAGCAGCCAAACACAGGGAATGGGTGGCTACACCTTC,CASSQTQGMGGYTF,.,.,14,TRBJ1-2,TRBV4-1
TGTGCCAGCAGCCTAAGCCCCGGAGACTACAATGAGCAGTTCTTC,CASSLSPGDYNEQFF,.,.,15,TRBJ2-1,TRBV4-2